The subject of this entry is one T cell receptor (beta chain). This sample was taken from a study of blood T cell repertoires in COVID-19. Across the whole study: The United States, Italy and Spain supplied acute and convalescent COVID-19 samples. In each case, the material was cDNA or gDNA derived from T cells, B-cell-depleted T cells, or PBMCs.

Original data processing: The assay estimated nucleated cells by amplifying reference gene primers. The table came from immunoSEQ multiplex PCR; TCRdb's copy has only in-frame clones and leaves some out. Clonal size and the V and J genes are those of that table, whereas D and trimming came from the DNA. The sample yields 150,000 to 200,000 clones, roughly nine tenths seen once. The CDR3 is 14 amino acids. The germline CDR1 and CDR2 sequences are KGHSH and LQKENI. V was clipped by 3 bases and J by 2 bases, with 11 bases between them. This receptor was taken from a young man who had recovered from COVID-19. Input material: peripheral blood. The V gene is TRBV18, the J gene TRBJ2-7, with a possible D match to TRBD1 (5 bases). The CDR3 nucleotides are TGTGCCAGCTCACCGGTGACAGATCCCTACGAGCAGTACTTC. The encoded protein is CASSPVTDPYEQYF.